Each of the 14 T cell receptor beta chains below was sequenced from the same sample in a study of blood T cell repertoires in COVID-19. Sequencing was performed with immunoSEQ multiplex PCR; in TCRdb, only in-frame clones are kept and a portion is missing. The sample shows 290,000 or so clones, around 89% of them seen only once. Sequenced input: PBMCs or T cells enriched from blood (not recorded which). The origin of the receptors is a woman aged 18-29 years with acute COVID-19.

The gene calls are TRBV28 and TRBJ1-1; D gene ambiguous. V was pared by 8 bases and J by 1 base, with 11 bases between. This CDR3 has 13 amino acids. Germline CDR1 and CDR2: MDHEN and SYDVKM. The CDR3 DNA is TGTGCCAGCTACCGTACGGGGAACACTGAAGCTTTCTTT. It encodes CASYRTGNTEAFF.

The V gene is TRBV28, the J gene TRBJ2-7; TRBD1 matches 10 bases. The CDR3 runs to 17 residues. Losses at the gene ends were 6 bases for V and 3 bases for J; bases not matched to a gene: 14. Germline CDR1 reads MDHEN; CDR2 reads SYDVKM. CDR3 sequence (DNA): TGTGCCAGCAGCAATACCCGGGGACAGGGGACGGGCTACGAGCAGTACTTC. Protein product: CASSNTRGQGTGYEQYF.

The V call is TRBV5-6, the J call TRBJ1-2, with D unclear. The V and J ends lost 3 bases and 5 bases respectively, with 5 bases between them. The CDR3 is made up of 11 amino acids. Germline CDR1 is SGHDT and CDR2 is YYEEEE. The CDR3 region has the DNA TGTGCCAGCAGCTCCTATTATGGCTACACCTTC. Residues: CASSSYYGYTF.

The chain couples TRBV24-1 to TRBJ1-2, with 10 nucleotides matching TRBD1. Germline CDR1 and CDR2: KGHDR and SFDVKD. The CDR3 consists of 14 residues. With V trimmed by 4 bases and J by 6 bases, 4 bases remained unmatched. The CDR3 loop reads CATSEAGTGDGYTF. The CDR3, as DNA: TGTGCCACCAGTGAAGCCGGGACAGGGGATGGCTACACCTTC.

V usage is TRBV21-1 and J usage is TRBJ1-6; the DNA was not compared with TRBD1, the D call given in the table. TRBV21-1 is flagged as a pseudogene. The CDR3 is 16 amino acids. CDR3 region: CASSKGGQVYNSPLHF. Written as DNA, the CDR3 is TGTGCCAGCAGCAAAGGGGGACAGGTCTATAATTCACCCCTCCACTTT.

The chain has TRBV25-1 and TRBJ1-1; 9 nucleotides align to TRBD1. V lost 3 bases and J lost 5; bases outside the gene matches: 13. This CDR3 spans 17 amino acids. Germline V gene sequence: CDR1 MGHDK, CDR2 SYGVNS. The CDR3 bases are TGTGCCAGCAGTGATCAAGACAGGGGGGCATGGTGGACTGAAGCTTTCTTT. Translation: CASSDQDRGAWWTEAFF.

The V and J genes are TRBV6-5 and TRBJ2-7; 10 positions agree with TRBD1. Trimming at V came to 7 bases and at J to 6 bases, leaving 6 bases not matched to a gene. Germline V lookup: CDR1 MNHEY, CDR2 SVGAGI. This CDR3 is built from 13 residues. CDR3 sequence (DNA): TGTGCCAGCAACCGGGACAGGGGTAGCGAGCAGTACTTC. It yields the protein CASNRDRGSEQYF.

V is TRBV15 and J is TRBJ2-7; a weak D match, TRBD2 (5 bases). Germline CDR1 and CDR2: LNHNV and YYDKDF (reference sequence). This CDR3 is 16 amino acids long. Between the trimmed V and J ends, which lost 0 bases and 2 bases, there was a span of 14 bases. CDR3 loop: CATSRDPVGVPYEQYF. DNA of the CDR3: TGTGCCACCAGCAGAGATCCCGTCGGGGTCCCCTACGAGCAGTACTTC.

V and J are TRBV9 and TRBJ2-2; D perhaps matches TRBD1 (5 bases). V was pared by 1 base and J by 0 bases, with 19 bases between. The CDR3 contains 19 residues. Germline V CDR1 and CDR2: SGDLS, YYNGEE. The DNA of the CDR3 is TGTGCCAGCAGCGTATTTGCGACAGTTCGCGCGACGAACACCGGGGAGCTGTTTTTT. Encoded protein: CASSVFATVRATNTGELFF. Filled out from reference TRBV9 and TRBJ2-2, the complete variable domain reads DSGVTQTPKHLITATGQRVTLRCSPRSGDLSVYWYQQSLDQGLQFLIQYYNGEERAKGNILERFSAQQFPDLHSELNLSSLELGDSALYFCASSVFATVRATNTGELFFGEGSRLTVL.

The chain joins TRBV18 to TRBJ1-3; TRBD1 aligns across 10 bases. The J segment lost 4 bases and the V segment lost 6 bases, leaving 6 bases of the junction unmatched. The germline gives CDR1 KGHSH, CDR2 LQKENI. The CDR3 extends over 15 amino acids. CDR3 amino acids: CASSLGQGIGNTIYF. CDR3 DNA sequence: TGTGCCAGCTCGTTGGGACAGGGGATCGGAAACACCATATATTTT.

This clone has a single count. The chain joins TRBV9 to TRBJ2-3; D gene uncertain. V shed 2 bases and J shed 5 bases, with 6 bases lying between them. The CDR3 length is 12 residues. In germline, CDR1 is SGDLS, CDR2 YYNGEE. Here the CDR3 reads CASSVIEDTQYF. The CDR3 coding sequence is TGTGCCAGCAGCGTTATAGAAGATACGCAGTATTTT.

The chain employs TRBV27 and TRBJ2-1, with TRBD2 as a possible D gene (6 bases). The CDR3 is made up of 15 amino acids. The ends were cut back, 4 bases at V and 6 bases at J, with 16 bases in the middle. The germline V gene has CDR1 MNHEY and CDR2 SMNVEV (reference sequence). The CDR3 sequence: CASSYEGRGFNEQFF. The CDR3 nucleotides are TGTGCCAGCAGTTATGAGGGTCGGGGGTTCAATGAGCAGTTCTTC.

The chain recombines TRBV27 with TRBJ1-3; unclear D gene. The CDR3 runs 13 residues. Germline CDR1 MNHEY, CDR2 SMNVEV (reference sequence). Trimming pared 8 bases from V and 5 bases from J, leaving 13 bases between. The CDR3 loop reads CASRPLGRNTIYF. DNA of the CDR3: TGTGCCAGCCGGCCCCTCGGGAGAAACACCATATATTTT.

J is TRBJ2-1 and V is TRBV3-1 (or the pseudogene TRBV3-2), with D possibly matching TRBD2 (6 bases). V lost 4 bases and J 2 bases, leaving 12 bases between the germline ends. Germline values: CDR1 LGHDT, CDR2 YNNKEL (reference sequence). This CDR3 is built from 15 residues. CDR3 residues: CASSLPREAYNEQFF. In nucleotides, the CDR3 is TGTGCCAGCAGCCTACCGAGGGAGGCCTACAATGAGCAGTTCTTC.